Below are 14 T cell receptor beta chains sequenced from a single sample in a study of CD8+CD57+ T cells in acquired aplastic anemia. TCR beta VDJ and CDR3 profiles were obtained from a genomic DNA template. Via MiXCR, TCRdb re-called the reads, giving one row per CDR3 protein. The data contain 270,000 or so distinct CDR3 sequences, 82% of them singletons. An expansion of CD8+CD57+ cells by flow cytometry had been shown in patients chosen for sequencing. Specimen: sorted CD4+, CD8+, or CD8+CD57+ T cells (not recorded which) from PBMCs. These receptors all come from a human donor with aplastic anemia.

Points on this clonotype: Because the CDR3's place on the DNA is in doubt, the DNA is left out and the CDR3 is given as listed by TCRdb. The chain carries TRBV7-9 and TRBJ1-2; the table's D gene call, TRBD1, was not cross checked with the DNA. The CDR3 sequence runs 16 residues, both termini included. Germline loops: CDR1 SEHNR, CDR2 FQNEAQ (reference sequence). The CDR3 is CAGQLARETQYFGYTF.

About this clonotype: A read error may account for a junction end that differs from germline. This rearrangement joins TRBV7-9 to TRBJ2-3; perhaps D is TRBD1 or TRBD2 (5 bases each). The V gene's germline CDR1 is SEHNR and CDR2 FQNEAQ (reference sequence). CDR3 length: 14 residues. The CDR3 bases are TGTGCCAGCAGCTTAGCGGCCGGGGCCGATATGCAGTATTTT. This gives the protein CASSLAAGADMQYF.

This clonotype was seen only once. V usage is TRBV6-5 and J usage is TRBJ2-7, with 7 nucleotides matching TRBD1. This CDR3 is 16 amino acids long. Germline CDR1 reads MNHEY; CDR2 reads SVGAGI. V lost 8 bases, J lost 1 base, and 14 bases stayed unmatched. CDR3 sequence: CASGSDGTALSYEQYV. CDR3 nucleotides: TGTGCCAGCGGTTCAGACGGGACAGCCCTTTCCTACGAGCAGTACGTC.

V and J are TRBV2 and TRBJ1-1; D might be TRBD1 (6 bases). The CDR3 consists of 15 residues. CDR1 and CDR2 from the germline V gene are SNHLY and FYNNEI. V lost 6 bases, J lost 1 base, and 15 bases lay in between. The CDR3 DNA is TGTGCCAGCAGGAGGAAAGGACAGACGAACACTGAAGCTTTCTTT. Amino acid sequence: CASRRKGQTNTEAFF.

In this sample, this clonotype turned up once. This rearrangement joins TRBV7-8 to TRBJ2-1; D unclear. Germline V gene sequence: CDR1 SGHVS, CDR2 FQNEAQ. The CDR3 is 14 residues long. Between the trimmed V and J ends, which lost 6 bases and 12 bases, there was a span of 21 bases. CDR3 coding DNA: TGTGCCAGCAGTCCGACGGCGGTCTACGATGCGCAGTTCTTC. Its protein product is CASSPTAVYDAQFF.

Remarks on this clonotype: It is likely a read error, because the conserved phenylalanine at the end of the CDR3 is missing. The DNA is omitted, as the CDR3 cannot be located on it reliably, and the CDR3 follows TCRdb's listing. The rearrangement links TRBV7-9 to TRBJ2-3; the table assigns TRBD1, which was not confirmed against the DNA. Germline assignment: CDR1 SEHNR and CDR2 FQNEAQ (reference sequence). Inclusive of both ends, the CDR3 amounts to 13 amino acids. CDR3 loop: CASSFQRRGGQDD.

As for this clonotype: Given the absence of the conserved phenylalanine or tryptophan at the CDR3 end, a read error is likely. The DNA is left out, because the CDR3 cannot be placed on it with certainty; the CDR3 is given as TCRdb lists it. This rearrangement joins TRBV7-8 to TRBJ2-3. Germline values: CDR1 SGHVS, CDR2 FQNEAQ. The CDR3 length equals 13 residues, ends included. CDR3 residues: CASSVAGTDDPQY.

The chain couples TRBV5-4 to TRBJ2-4; possibly TRBD2 for D (5 bases). The CDR3 spans 12 residues. Trimming pared 2 bases from V and 9 bases from J, leaving 9 bases between. In germline, CDR1 is SGHNT, CDR2 YYREEE (reference sequence). CDR3 residues: CASSFTRTIQYF. Written as DNA, the CDR3 is TGTGCCAGCAGCTTTACTAGGACCATTCAGTACTTC.

Note on this clonotype: Germline is not matched at one junction end, which may reflect a read error. The CDR3 loop reads CASSLAPGPVMQGF. DNA of the CDR3: TGTGCCAGCAGCTTAGCGCCCGGGCCCGTGATGCAGGGTTTT. V gene TRBV7-2 combines with J gene TRBJ2-3; D perhaps matches TRBD1 (5 bases). The CDR3 covers 14 residues. The germline V gene has CDR1 SGHTA and CDR2 FQGNSA.

The J gene is TRBJ2-3, the V gene TRBV7-2; D ambiguous. CDR3 length: 14 amino acids. Germline loops: CDR1 SGHTA, CDR2 FQGNSA. V was shortened by 11 bases and J by 14 bases, with 29 bases between the two germline ends. The CDR3 region is CAGGRASSTDSRYF. The DNA for the CDR3 is TGTGCCGGCGGACGGGCGAGTAGCACAGATTCGCGGTATTTT.

Worth noting for this clonotype: One junction end does not reproduce the germline sequence, and a read error may be involved. V and J are TRBV7-9 and TRBJ2-3, with 7 positions matching TRBD2. The CDR3 loop spans 14 amino acids. Germline V gives CDR1 SEHNR, CDR2 FQNEAQ (reference sequence). The CDR3 here is CASSYTSAMNSSSF. Written as DNA, the CDR3 is TGTGCCAGCAGCTATACTAGCGCAATGAACAGTTCTTCGTTT.

The V call is TRBV7-9, the J call TRBJ2-3; D gene unclear. The germline V gene encodes CDR1 SEHNR and CDR2 FQNEAQ (reference sequence). Trimming left V 0 bases short and J 6 bases short, with 31 bases between. CDR3 length equals 21 residues. This CDR3 is CASSLAGSYQANVRSPDTQYF. For the CDR3, the DNA is TGTGCCAGCAGCTTAGCGGGTAGCTACCAGGCCAACGTCCGATCCCCGGATACGCAGTATTTT.

On this clonotype: One end of the junction fails to match germline, which may point to a read error. Here the CDR3 reads CATSAGSQNATQHF. The CDR3 DNA sequence: TGTGCCACCAGCGCAGGCAGTCAGAATGCGACCCAGCACTTC. The V call is TRBV9, the J call TRBJ2-5; D is ambiguous. Looked up from germline, CDR1 is SGDLS and CDR2 is YYNGEE. CDR3 length equals 14 residues.

Here the CDR3 DNA reads TGCAGTGCTGTACAGGGAAAGAATGAAAAACTGTTTTTT. As protein: CSAVQGKNEKLFF. This chain connects TRBV20-1 to TRBJ1-4; maybe TRBD1 (6 bases). The germline V gene encodes CDR1 DFQATT and CDR2 SNEGSKA (reference sequence). The CDR3 runs 13 residues. V gave up 5 bases and J gave up 5 bases, with 12 bases separating them.